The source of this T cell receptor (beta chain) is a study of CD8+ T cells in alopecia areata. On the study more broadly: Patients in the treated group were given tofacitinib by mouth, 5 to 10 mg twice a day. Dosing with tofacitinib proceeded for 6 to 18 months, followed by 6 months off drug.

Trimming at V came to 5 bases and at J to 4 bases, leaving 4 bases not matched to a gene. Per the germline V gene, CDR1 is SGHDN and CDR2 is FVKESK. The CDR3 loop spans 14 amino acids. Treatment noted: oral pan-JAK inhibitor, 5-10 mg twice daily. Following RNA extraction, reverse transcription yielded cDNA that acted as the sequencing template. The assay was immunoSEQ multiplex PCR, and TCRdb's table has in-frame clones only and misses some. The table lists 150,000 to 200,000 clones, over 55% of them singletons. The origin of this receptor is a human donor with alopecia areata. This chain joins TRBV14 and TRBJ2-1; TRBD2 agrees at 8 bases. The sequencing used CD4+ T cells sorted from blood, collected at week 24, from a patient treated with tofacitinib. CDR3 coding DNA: TGTGCCAGCAGCGCCGGGGGGGCGTACAATGAGCAGTTCTTC. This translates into CASSAGGAYNEQFF.